The rows below give T cell receptor beta chains drawn from one sample of a study of post-analysis software for immune sequencing data. TCRdb re-analysed the PCR reads in MiXCR, keeping a single row per CDR3 protein. The sample has roughly 800,000 distinct CDR3 sequences, just over 45% seen once; the top ten hold roughly 4.5%. The sequenced sample was blood. The receptors were sampled from a girl under 18 with multiple sclerosis. CDR3s include the opening cysteine and the closing phenylalanine or tryptophan. Fields, in order: V gene, J gene, CDR3 protein.

v_call: TRBV12-3/TRBV12-4; j_call: TRBJ2-1; cdr3_aa: CASSLFGDEQFF
v_call: TRBV13; j_call: TRBJ2-5; cdr3_aa: CASSSGTVQETQYF
v_call: TRBV7-9; j_call: TRBJ2-1; cdr3_aa: CASSLGGIGVEQFF
v_call: TRBV20-1; j_call: TRBJ2-5; cdr3_aa: CSAAGQETQYF
v_call: TRBV27; j_call: TRBJ2-1; cdr3_aa: CASSLRNGPYYNEQFF
v_call: TRBV3-1; j_call: TRBJ2-1; cdr3_aa: CASSQRRGGGDEQFF
v_call: TRBV12-3/TRBV12-4; j_call: TRBJ1-2; cdr3_aa: CASSFTSYYGYTF
v_call: TRBV4-2; j_call: TRBJ2-7; cdr3_aa: CASSQETSGYYEQYF
v_call: TRBV11-2; j_call: TRBJ2-1; cdr3_aa: CASSLGGQRTLDEQFF
v_call: TRBV4-3; j_call: TRBJ2-3; cdr3_aa: CASSQGQGPTDTQYF
v_call: TRBV6-2/TRBV6-3; j_call: TRBJ2-1; cdr3_aa: CASSSSGTRRVGEQFF
v_call: TRBV10-2; j_call: TRBJ2-4; cdr3_aa: CASRGLAGGDIQYF
v_call: TRBV14; j_call: TRBJ1-2; cdr3_aa: CASSQELGGGSTF
v_call: TRBV13; j_call: TRBJ2-3; cdr3_aa: CASSLGSRGSTDTQYF
v_call: TRBV20-1; j_call: TRBJ2-1; cdr3_aa: CSANLAGVGGEQFF
v_call: TRBV7-9; j_call: TRBJ1-1; cdr3_aa: CASSSLIGHTEAFF